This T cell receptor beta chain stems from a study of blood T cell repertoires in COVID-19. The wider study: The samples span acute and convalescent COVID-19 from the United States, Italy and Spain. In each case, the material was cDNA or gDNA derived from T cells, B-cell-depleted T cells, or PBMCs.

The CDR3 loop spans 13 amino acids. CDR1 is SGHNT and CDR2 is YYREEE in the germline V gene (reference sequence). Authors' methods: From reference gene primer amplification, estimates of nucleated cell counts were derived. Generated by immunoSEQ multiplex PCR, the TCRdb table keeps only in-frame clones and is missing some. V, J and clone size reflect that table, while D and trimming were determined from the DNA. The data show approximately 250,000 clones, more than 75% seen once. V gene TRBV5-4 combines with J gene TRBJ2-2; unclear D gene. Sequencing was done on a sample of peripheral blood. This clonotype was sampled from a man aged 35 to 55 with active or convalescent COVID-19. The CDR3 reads CASTNSRTGELFF. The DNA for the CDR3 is TGTGCTTCCACTAATAGCAGAACCGGGGAGCTGTTTTTT.